This passage covers 20 T cell receptor beta chains from one sample sequenced in a study of T-cell reconstitution after alpha-beta-depleted transplantation in children. The authors prepared the TCRbeta library with unique molecular identifiers. MiXCR, applied by TCRdb to the PCR reads, yields one record per CDR3 protein. The table lists 260,000 or so distinct CDR3 sequences, around 11% of them singletons. The source material was PBMCs from the stem cell graft donor, sampled from the stem cell graft. These receptors originate from a human donor who donated a stem cell graft to a child with acute lymphoblastic leukemia.

This clonotype was counted many times. The chain carries TRBV20-1 and TRBJ2-3; the D gene is possibly TRBD2 (6 bases). This CDR3 is 13 amino acids long. Trimming removed 6 bases at V and 7 bases at J, with 17 bases between. CDR1 is DFQATT, CDR2 SNEGSKA, per germline (reference sequence). CDR3 protein: CSAGQGGLHTQYF. The CDR3 bases are TGCAGTGCGGGGCAGGGAGGATTACATACGCAGTATTTT.

This clonotype was detected many times. The chain employs TRBV18 and TRBJ2-5; D might be TRBD1 or TRBD2, each matching 5 bases. The CDR3 sequence is 17 residues long. V shed 4 bases and J shed 0 bases, with 18 bases lying between them. CDR1 is KGHSH and CDR2 is LQKENI in the germline V gene. The CDR3 DNA reads TGTGCCAGCTCACTTCGACACGGGACGCTTTACCAAGAGACCCAGTACTTC. As protein: CASSLRHGTLYQETQYF.

This clonotype was observed many times. The chain is built from TRBV5-1 and TRBJ2-1; D may be TRBD1 (6 bases). V lost 0 bases and J lost 1, with 8 bases in between. CDR3 size: 15 residues. Germline loops: CDR1 SGHRS, CDR2 YFSETQ. DNA for the CDR3: TGCGCCAGCAGCTTGGGGCAGGGGTCCTACAATGAGCAGTTCTTC. It encodes CASSLGQGSYNEQFF.

This chain connects TRBV9 to TRBJ2-1; 7 bases map to TRBD2. V lost 2 bases, J lost 0 bases, and 5 bases stayed unmatched. Germline V gene data show CDR1 as SGDLS and CDR2 as YYNGEE. The CDR3 consists of 16 residues. For the CDR3, the DNA is TGTGCCAGCAGCGTTACTAGCGCGAGCTCCTACAATGAGCAGTTCTTC. As protein: CASSVTSASSYNEQFF.

This clonotype was observed many times. The chain combines TRBV10-3 with TRBJ2-7; D is unresolved. The CDR3 is 13 residues long. With 5 bases removed from V and 4 bases from J, the gap between germline ends came to 12 bases. Germline V CDR1 and CDR2: ENHRY, SYGVKD. CDR3 in DNA: TGTGCCATCAGTACGGCGGATGTATACGAGCAGTACTTC. It translates to CAISTADVYEQYF.

This clonotype was recorded many times. Mismatch with germline at one junction end may stem from a read error. The genes are TRBV20-1 and TRBJ2-7; possible D gene TRBD2, 6 bases. There are 12 residues in the CDR3. Germline lookup yields CDR1 DFQATT and CDR2 SNEGSKA (reference sequence). This CDR3 reads CSARGDSSEQYF. CDR3 DNA sequence: TGCAGTGCTAGAGGGGACTCCTCCGAGCAGTACTTC.

This clonotype was recorded at least ten times. The chain couples TRBV19 to TRBJ1-5, with 7 bases identical to TRBD1. J gave up 4 bases and V 3 bases, and 12 bases lay outside the gene matches. Per germline, CDR1 LNHDA and CDR2 SQIVND (reference sequence). The CDR3 spans 17 residues. The CDR3 DNA is TGTGCCAGTAGTATGGAAAGTTGGAGGGGGCGAAATCAGCCCCAGCATTTT. Its translation: CASSMESWRGRNQPQHF.

The V gene is TRBV10-2, the J gene TRBJ1-1; 12 bases match TRBD1. Germline values: CDR1 WSHSY, CDR2 SAAADI. V lost 8 bases to trimming and J lost 10 bases; unmatched junction nucleotides: 11. This CDR3 contains 14 residues. The CDR3 coding sequence is TGCGCCAGCGCCCCGGGACAGGGGGCACCAGGAGCTTTCTTT. This gives the protein CASAPGQGAPGAFF.

V gene TRBV10-3 combines with J gene TRBJ1-1; no firm D call. This CDR3 region has 14 residues. Trimming cost V 2 bases and J 2 bases, with 9 bases left between them. Germline CDR1 reads ENHRY; CDR2 reads SYGVKD. The CDR3: CAISEGGVNTEAFF. CDR3 nucleotides: TGTGCCATCAGTGAGGGTGGGGTTAACACTGAAGCTTTCTTT.

This clonotype came up many times. The chain joins TRBV29-1 to TRBJ2-7; D gene unclear. Germline-derived CDR1 and CDR2 are SQVTM and ANQGSEA. The CDR3 covers 13 residues. Trimming removed 3 bases at V and 5 bases at J, with 14 bases between. The CDR3 region is CSVDTSMSHEQYF. CDR3 bases: TGCAGCGTTGACACCTCCATGTCCCACGAGCAGTACTTC.

This clonotype occurred many times. The chain employs TRBV7-9 and TRBJ2-2; 13 positions match TRBD2. The germline V gene encodes CDR1 SEHNR and CDR2 FQNEAQ (reference sequence). V was clipped by 4 bases and J by 2 bases; unmatched bases: 4. The CDR3 consists of 17 residues. The CDR3 spells CASSSGLAGKNTGELFF. The CDR3 coding sequence is TGTGCCAGCAGCTCGGGACTAGCGGGGAAAAACACCGGGGAGCTGTTTTTT.

In this sample, this clonotype turned up many times. The V call is TRBV11-2, the J call TRBJ1-3; D is ambiguous. The V end was cut by 2 bases, the J end by 4 bases, with 12 bases between. The V gene's germline CDR1 is SGHAT and CDR2 FQNNGV. This CDR3 has 15 amino acids. Here the CDR3 reads CASSLLGVGGNTIYF. DNA for the CDR3: TGTGCCAGCAGCTTATTAGGTGTCGGCGGAAACACCATATATTTT.

This rearrangement joins TRBV12-3 or TRBV12-4 to TRBJ1-3; no reliable D call. The CDR3 sequence is 13 residues long. V lost 6 bases and J lost 8, with 14 bases in between. DNA of the CDR3: TGTGCCAGCAGACCCCAAACGGCGGACACCATATATTTT. This codes for CASRPQTADTIYF.

The chain recombines TRBV5-6 with TRBJ2-7; the D is unclear. The ends were cut back, 0 bases at V and 7 bases at J, with 8 bases in the middle. The length of the CDR3 is 12 residues. Per the germline V gene, CDR1 is SGHDT and CDR2 is YYEEEE. The CDR3 nucleotides are TGTGCCAGCAGCTTGGGGCGTAAAGAGCAGTACTTC. This encodes CASSLGRKEQYF.

This clonotype was seen ten or more times. This chain uses TRBV7-2 with TRBJ1-1; D ambiguous. CDR1 is SGHTA and CDR2 is FQGNSA in the germline V gene. This CDR3 is built from 15 residues. The V and J ends lost 1 base and 2 bases respectively, with 11 bases between them. CDR3 DNA sequence: TGTGCCAGCAGCTTAGTTGGTCTACTCAACACTGAAGCTTTCTTT. Translation gives CASSLVGLLNTEAFF.

This clonotype was detected many times. This rearrangement joins TRBV4-3 to TRBJ1-6; D is uncertain. The CDR3 length is 15 residues. Germline assignment: CDR1 LGHNA and CDR2 YSLEER. V gave up 4 bases and J gave up 10 bases, with 17 bases separating them. The CDR3 loop is CASSRTRVEGSPLHF. The CDR3 DNA reads TGCGCCAGCAGCCGGACTAGGGTAGAAGGGTCACCCCTCCACTTT.

This chain links TRBV28 with TRBJ2-2; no clear D gene. Trimming shortened V by 4 bases and J by 1 base, and 10 bases separated the two germline ends. CDR1 and CDR2 from the germline V gene are MDHEN and SYDVKM. The CDR3 loop spans 15 amino acids. The CDR3 protein is CASSSGQLNTGELFF. DNA of the CDR3: TGTGCCAGCAGTTCCGGTCAGTTGAACACCGGGGAGCTGTTTTTT.

Ten or more counts support this clonotype. The chain is built from TRBV21-1 and TRBJ2-2; the table's D call of TRBD1 was not tested on the DNA. TRBV21-1 is flagged as a pseudogene. This CDR3 has 14 residues. CDR3 nucleotide sequence: TGTGCCAGCAGCTCTAGACAGGACCCCGGGGAGCTGTTTTTT. Translation gives CASSSRQDPGELFF.

The CDR3 DNA sequence: TGTGCCAGCAGCCCCTACAGTGAGGCCTATGGCTACACCTTC. Its translation: CASSPYSEAYGYTF. The gene calls are TRBV3-1 and TRBJ1-2; D unresolved. V was cut by 4 bases and J by 4 bases, with 13 bases left in between. Germline V gene lookup returns CDR1 LGHDT and CDR2 YNNKEL (reference sequence). The CDR3 sequence is 14 residues long.

This clonotype was counted many times. The CDR3 spells CASSSTGAAYGYTF. The CDR3 DNA reads as TGTGCCAGCAGCTCGACAGGGGCGGCCTATGGCTACACCTTC. The chain joins TRBV7-2 to TRBJ1-2; 8 bases fit TRBD1. This CDR3 contains 14 residues. V lost 4 bases and J lost 4; bases outside the gene matches: 5. The germline V gene has CDR1 SGHTA and CDR2 FQGNSA. Full variable domain (missing parts from reference TRBV7-2 and TRBJ1-2): GAGVSQSPSNKVTEKGKDVELRCDPISGHTALYWYRQSLGQGLEFLIYFQGNSAPDKSGLPSDRFSAERTGGSVSTLTIQRTQQEDSAVYLCASSSTGAAYGYTFGSGTRLTVV.